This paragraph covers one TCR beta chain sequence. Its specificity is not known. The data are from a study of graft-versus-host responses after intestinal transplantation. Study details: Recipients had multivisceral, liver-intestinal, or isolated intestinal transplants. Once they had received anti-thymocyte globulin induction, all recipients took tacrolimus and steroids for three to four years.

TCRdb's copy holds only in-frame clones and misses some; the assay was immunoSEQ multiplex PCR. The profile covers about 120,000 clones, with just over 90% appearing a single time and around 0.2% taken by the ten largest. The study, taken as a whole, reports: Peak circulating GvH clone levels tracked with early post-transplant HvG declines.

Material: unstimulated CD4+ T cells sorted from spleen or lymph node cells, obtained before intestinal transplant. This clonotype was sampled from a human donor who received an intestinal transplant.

CDR3 DNA: TGTGCCAGCAGCGTCTTCCGGGACAGGGGCCACGGGGAGCTGTTTTTT. Translation gives CASSVFRDRGHGELFF. The chain combines TRBV9 with TRBJ2-2; 10 nucleotides line up with TRBD1. J lost 7 bases, V lost 2 bases, and 8 bases had no gene match. Germline V gene data show CDR1 as SGDLS and CDR2 as YYNGEE. The CDR3 totals 16 residues.